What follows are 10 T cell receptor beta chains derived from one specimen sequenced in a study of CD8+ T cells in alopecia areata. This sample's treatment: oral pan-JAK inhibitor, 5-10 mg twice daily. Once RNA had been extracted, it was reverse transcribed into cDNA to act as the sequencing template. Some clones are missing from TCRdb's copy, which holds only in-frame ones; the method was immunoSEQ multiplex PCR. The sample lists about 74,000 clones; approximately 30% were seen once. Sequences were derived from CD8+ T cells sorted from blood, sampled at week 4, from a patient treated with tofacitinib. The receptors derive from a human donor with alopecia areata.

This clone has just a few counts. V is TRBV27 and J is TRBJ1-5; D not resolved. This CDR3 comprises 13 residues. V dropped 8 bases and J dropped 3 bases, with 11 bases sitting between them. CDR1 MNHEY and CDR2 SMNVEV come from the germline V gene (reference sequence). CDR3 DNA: TGTGCCAGCGCTTCCGGGCCCAATCAGCCCCAGCATTTT. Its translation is CASASGPNQPQHF.

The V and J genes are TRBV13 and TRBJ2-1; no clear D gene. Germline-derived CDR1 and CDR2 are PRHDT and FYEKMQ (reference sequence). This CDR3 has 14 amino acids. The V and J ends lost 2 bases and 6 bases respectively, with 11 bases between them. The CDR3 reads CASSLMPRGNEQFF. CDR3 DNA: TGTGCCAGCAGCTTAATGCCTAGAGGCAATGAGCAGTTCTTC.

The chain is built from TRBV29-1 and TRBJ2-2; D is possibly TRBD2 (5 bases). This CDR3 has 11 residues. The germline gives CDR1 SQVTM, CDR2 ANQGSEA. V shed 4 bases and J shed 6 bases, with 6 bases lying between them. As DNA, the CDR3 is TGCAGCGTTGTACTAGCCGGGGAGCTGTTTTTT. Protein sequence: CSVVLAGELFF.

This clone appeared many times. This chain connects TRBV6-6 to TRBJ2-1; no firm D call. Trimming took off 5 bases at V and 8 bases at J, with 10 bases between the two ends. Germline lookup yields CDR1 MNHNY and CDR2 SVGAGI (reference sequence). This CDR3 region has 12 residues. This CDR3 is CASSTKRDEQFF. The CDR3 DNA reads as TGTGCCAGCAGTACCAAAAGGGATGAGCAGTTCTTC.

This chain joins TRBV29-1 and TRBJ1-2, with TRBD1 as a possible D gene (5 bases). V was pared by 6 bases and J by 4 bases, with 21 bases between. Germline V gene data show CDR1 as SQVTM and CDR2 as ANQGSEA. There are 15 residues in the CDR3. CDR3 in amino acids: CSVPTSQVGGYGYTF. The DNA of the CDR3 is TGCAGCGTGCCCACGTCACAGGTCGGTGGCTATGGCTACACCTTC.

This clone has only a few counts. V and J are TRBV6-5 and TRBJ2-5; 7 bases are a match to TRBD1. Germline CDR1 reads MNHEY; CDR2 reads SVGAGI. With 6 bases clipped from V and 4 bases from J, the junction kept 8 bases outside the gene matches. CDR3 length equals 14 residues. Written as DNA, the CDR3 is TGTGCCAGCAGACCGACAGGGAGCCTAGAGACCCAGTACTTC. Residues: CASRPTGSLETQYF.

The CDR3 loop is CASSLGSFYGYTF. The DNA for the CDR3 is TGTGCCAGCAGTTTAGGAAGCTTCTATGGCTACACCTTC. This chain joins TRBV28 and TRBJ1-2; unclear D gene. This CDR3 spans 13 amino acids. Trimming left V 2 bases short and J 4 bases short, with 8 bases between. CDR1 is MDHEN, CDR2 SYDVKM, per germline.

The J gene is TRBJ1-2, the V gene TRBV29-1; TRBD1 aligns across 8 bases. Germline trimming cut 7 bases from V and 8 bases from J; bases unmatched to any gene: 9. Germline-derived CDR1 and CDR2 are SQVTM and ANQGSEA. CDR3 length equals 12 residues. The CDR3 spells CSAPTGVGGYTF. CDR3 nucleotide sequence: TGCAGCGCCCCGACAGGGGTCGGGGGCTACACCTTC.

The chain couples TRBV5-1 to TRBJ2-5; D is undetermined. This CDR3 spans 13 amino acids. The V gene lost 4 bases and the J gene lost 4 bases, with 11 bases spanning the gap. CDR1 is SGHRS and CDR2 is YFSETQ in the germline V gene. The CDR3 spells CASSVDGGETQYF. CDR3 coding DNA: TGCGCCAGCAGCGTGGACGGCGGAGAGACCCAGTACTTC.

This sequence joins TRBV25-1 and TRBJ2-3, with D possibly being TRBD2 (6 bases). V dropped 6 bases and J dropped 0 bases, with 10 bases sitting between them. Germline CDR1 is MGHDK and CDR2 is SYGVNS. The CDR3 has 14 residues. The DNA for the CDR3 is TGTGCCAGCAGCGGGAGAGCTAGCACAGATACGCAGTATTTT. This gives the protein CASSGRASTDTQYF.